The present T cell receptor beta chain was sequenced within a study of immune evolution from preneoplasia to lung adenocarcinoma. CDR1 SGHDT and CDR2 YYEEEE come from the germline V gene. Trimming shortened V by 4 bases and J by 2 bases, and 13 bases separated the two germline ends. The CDR3 is 15 amino acids. Measured with immunoSEQ multiplex PCR; TCRdb has only the in-frame clones, and not every one. Of around 2,500 clones listed, about 79% were seen once; the top ten hold around 2.3%. Each case's diagnosis was confirmed by two pathologists on H&E. The source is a person between 65 and 79 years old with lung adenocarcinoma. Sequenced material: FFPE atypical adenomatous hyperplasia tissue from the lung. The sample's subset: atypical adenomatous hyperplasia (AAH), lung preneoplasia. The V and J genes are TRBV5-6 and TRBJ1-5; D unresolved. The CDR3 sequence is CASSEGPRGNQPQHF. CDR3 in DNA: TGTGCCAGCAGCGAGGGTCCCCGGGGCAATCAGCCCCAGCATTTT.